This T cell receptor (beta chain) came from a study of neoadjuvant anti-PD-1 for oral cavity cancer. Across the study: Non-progressing patients received a fourth nivolumab dose near day 43, then surgery on days 50-56.

This CDR3 comprises 15 residues. Trimming at V came to 6 bases and at J to 4 bases, leaving 8 bases not matched to a gene. Germline V gives CDR1 MNHNS, CDR2 SASEGT. Analysis of PBMCs was direct, with no culture step. The assay was immunoSEQ multiplex PCR, and TCRdb's table has in-frame clones only and misses some. Of 60,000 to 80,000 clones in the sample, around 85% are singletons; the top ten hold about 2.5%. This sample comprised PBMCs, obtained before nivolumab (anti-PD-1) treatment. This TCR derives from a person aged 35 to 85 with oral cavity squamous cell carcinoma. This chain uses TRBV6-1 with TRBJ1-5; TRBD1 matches at 8 bases. CDR3 region: CASSLQDRANQPQHF. The CDR3 nucleotides read TGTGCCAGCAGCCTACAGGACAGGGCTAATCAGCCCCAGCATTTT.